The 28 T cell receptor beta chains in this list originate from one sample, sequenced in a study of T-cell reconstitution after alpha-beta-depleted transplantation in children. TCRbeta library preparation incorporated unique molecular identifiers. TCRdb re-called the PCR reads through MiXCR, storing one row per CDR3 protein. Altogether around 700,000 distinct CDR3 sequences are present, approximately 14% being singletons, with the ten largest covering about 0.77%. The source material was PBMCs, sampled before TCRalphabeta/CD19-depleted stem cell transplant. These receptors were taken from a girl aged 2 to 9 with congenital amegakaryocytic thrombocytopenia, due to receive a stem cell transplant.

This clonotype was seen at least ten times. V gene TRBV18 combines with J gene TRBJ2-1, with a weak D call TRBD2 (6 bases). V lost 0 bases to trimming and J lost 4 bases, with 10 bases between them. This CDR3 is 15 amino acids long. CDR1 and CDR2 from the germline V gene are KGHSH and LQKENI. In DNA form, the CDR3 reads TGTGCCAGCTCACCACCTCCGGGACTTTACAATGAGCAGTTCTTC. Residues: CASSPPPGLYNEQFF.

This clonotype was observed a handful of times. The rearrangement joins TRBV20-1 to TRBJ2-7; 8 nucleotides match TRBD2. The CDR3 length is 15 residues. V was clipped by 6 bases and J by 5 bases; unmatched bases: 15. In germline, CDR1 is DFQATT, CDR2 SNEGSKA (reference sequence). CDR3 coding DNA: TGCAGTGCCACCCTAAGTGTGGGACTAGGGGACGAGCAGTACTTC. Translation: CSATLSVGLGDEQYF.

The chain couples TRBV12-3 or TRBV12-4 to TRBJ2-6; no clear D. The CDR3 consists of 14 residues. V lost 5 bases to trimming and J lost 2 bases, with 7 bases between them. DNA of the CDR3: TGTGCCAGCAGTGCAATGGCTGGGGCCAACGTCCTGACTTTC. It translates to CASSAMAGANVLTF.

This clonotype was seen more than once but under ten times. The V call is TRBV10-3, the J call TRBJ1-5; no clear D. Trimming left V 10 bases short and J 0 bases short, with 25 bases between. This CDR3 spans 18 amino acids. Germline CDR1 reads ENHRY; CDR2 reads SYGVKD. CDR3 sequence (DNA): TGTGCCACCGACCCCATAGGGCCCACCGAATATAGCAATCAGCCCCAGCATTTT. Amino acids: CATDPIGPTEYSNQPQHF.

The chain is built from TRBV12-3 or TRBV12-4 and TRBJ2-1; D perhaps matches TRBD1 (5 bases). The CDR3 has 15 amino acids. The V gene lost 7 bases and the J gene lost 0 bases, with 13 bases spanning the gap. The CDR3: CASNANRLSYNEQFF. The CDR3 region has the DNA TGTGCCAGCAACGCAAACAGGCTCTCCTACAATGAGCAGTTCTTC.

This clonotype has just a few counts. The CDR3 spells CATSPLQGGEAFF. Written as DNA, the CDR3 is TGTGCCACCAGCCCACTCCAGGGTGGAGAAGCTTTCTTT. The genes are TRBV27 and TRBJ1-1, with a tentative D call TRBD1 (5 bases). V was trimmed by 10 bases and J by 8 bases, leaving 20 bases between them. The germline gives CDR1 MNHEY, CDR2 SMNVEV (reference sequence). The length of the CDR3 is 13 residues.

A remark on this clonotype: An end of the junction differs from the germline gene, which may be a read error. The V and J genes are TRBV13 and TRBJ2-7; 7 nucleotides match TRBD2. CDR1 PRHDT and CDR2 FYEKMQ come from the germline V gene (reference sequence). CDR3 size: 14 residues. This CDR3 reads CAGSFSGTKHEQYF. DNA for the CDR3: TGTGCCGGCAGCTTTTCTGGGACTAAACACGAGCAGTACTTC.

There are a few counts of this clonotype. The chain recombines TRBV6-2 or TRBV6-3 with TRBJ2-3; no clear D gene. V was shortened by 10 bases and J by 4 bases, with 18 bases between the two germline ends. Germline loops: CDR1 MNHEY, CDR2 SVGEGT. This CDR3 has 14 amino acids. The CDR3 DNA sequence: TGTGCCACCACACCCATCGGGCGGCCAGATACGCAGTATTTT. This codes for CATTPIGRPDTQYF.

This clonotype was detected ten times or more. The chain employs TRBV5-1 and TRBJ2-1; D gene unclear. From germline, CDR1 is SGHRS and CDR2 YFSETQ. The CDR3 is 14 residues long. Trimming took 3 bases from V and 2 from J, leaving 9 bases between them. CDR3 coding DNA: TGCGCCAGCAGCTACCGGACGGCCTACAATGAGCAGTTCTTC. It codes for CASSYRTAYNEQFF.

This clonotype was seen only a few times. The genes are TRBV20-1 and TRBJ2-3, with D possibly matching TRBD2 (5 bases). This CDR3 region has 13 residues. Germline V lookup: CDR1 DFQATT, CDR2 SNEGSKA (reference sequence). V dropped 4 bases and J dropped 1 base, with 9 bases sitting between them. CDR3 DNA: TGCAGTGCTACGGGGTCGGGCACAGATACGCAGTATTTT. Amino acid sequence: CSATGSGTDTQYF.

This clonotype occurred many times. The chain couples TRBV5-1 to TRBJ1-4; D not resolved. The CDR3 covers 15 residues. Per the germline V gene, CDR1 is SGHRS and CDR2 is YFSETQ. V lost 5 bases, J lost 6 bases, and 17 bases lay in between. CDR3 in amino acids: CASSFSGHVDEKLFF. The DNA for the CDR3 is TGCGCCAGCAGTTTCTCCGGCCACGTGGATGAAAAACTGTTTTTT.

A note on this clonotype: As the CDR3 is not closed by the conserved phenylalanine or tryptophan, this likely results from a read error. This chain links TRBV20-1 with TRBJ2-5; D gene ambiguous. The V end lost 6 bases, the J end lost 0 bases, and 14 bases lay between the germline ends. Germline assignment: CDR1 DFQATT and CDR2 SNEGSKA (reference sequence). CDR3 length: 14 residues. The CDR3 sequence is CSALLEQDQETQYC. The CDR3 coding sequence is TGCAGTGCCCTTTTGGAGCAGGACCAAGAGACCCAGTACTGC.

CDR3 sequence: CASSLVPPGEIPHEQFF. The DNA for the CDR3 is TGCGCCAGCAGCTTGGTCCCTCCAGGGGAAATCCCTCATGAGCAGTTCTTC. The chain is built from TRBV5-1 and TRBJ2-1, with D perhaps matching TRBD1 (6 bases). The CDR3 sequence is 17 residues long. V lost 0 bases, J lost 8 bases, and 21 bases lay in between. Germline loops: CDR1 SGHRS, CDR2 YFSETQ.

In this sample, this clonotype turned up a few times. This rearrangement joins TRBV20-1 to TRBJ2-1; D remains ambiguous. The V end lost 0 bases, the J end lost 0 bases, and 12 bases lay between the germline ends. Germline assignment: CDR1 DFQATT and CDR2 SNEGSKA (reference sequence). This CDR3 region has 16 residues. CDR3 region: CSARDMDQSSYNEQFF. The CDR3 nucleotides read TGCAGTGCTAGAGATATGGATCAGAGCTCCTACAATGAGCAGTTCTTC.

The chain has TRBV10-1 and TRBJ2-5; maybe TRBD2 (6 bases). Germline V gene data show CDR1 as WNHNN and CDR2 as SYGVQD (reference sequence). This CDR3 contains 15 residues. V was shortened by 4 bases and J by 0 bases, with 12 bases between the two germline ends. The CDR3 DNA reads TGCGCCAGCAGTGTGGGACTGGGGTACCAAGAGACCCAGTACTTC. It is translated as CASSVGLGYQETQYF.

This clonotype was picked up many times. J is TRBJ2-5 and V is TRBV20-1; D is unresolved. The ends were cut back, 2 bases at V and 5 bases at J, with 15 bases in the middle. Germline V gene data show CDR1 as DFQATT and CDR2 as SNEGSKA (reference sequence). CDR3 length equals 14 residues. DNA of the CDR3: TGCAGTGCTAGACCCGGGCTCGAATTCGAGACCCAGTACTTC. Protein product: CSARPGLEFETQYF.

This chain uses TRBV5-1 with TRBJ2-5; 8 bases are a match to TRBD1. Germline lookup yields CDR1 SGHRS and CDR2 YFSETQ. V was clipped by 0 bases and J by 4 bases; unmatched bases: 8. The CDR3 totals 16 residues. The CDR3 is CASSLVGTGFGETQYF. CDR3 DNA: TGCGCCAGCAGCTTGGTGGGGACAGGTTTTGGAGAGACCCAGTACTTC.

In its sample, this clonotype was seen many times. V usage is TRBV5-5 and J usage is TRBJ2-1; 8 bases fit TRBD2. The CDR3 totals 15 residues. V gave up 4 bases and J gave up 5 bases; unmatched junction bases: 8. The germline CDR1 and CDR2 sequences are SGHKS and YYEKEE (reference sequence). CDR3 sequence: CASSPRSGGNNEQFF. CDR3 DNA sequence: TGTGCCAGCAGCCCGAGGTCGGGAGGGAACAATGAGCAGTTCTTC.

This clonotype occurred many times. This sequence joins TRBV12-3 or TRBV12-4 and TRBJ2-5; TRBD1 might be the D (6 bases). The CDR3 is made up of 14 amino acids. V was pared by 5 bases and J by 2 bases, with 12 bases between. Written as DNA, the CDR3 is TGTGCCAGCAGTACCGGGACAATACAAGAGACCCAGTACTTC. Translation gives CASSTGTIQETQYF.

The genes are TRBV29-1 and TRBJ2-3; TRBD2 matches 8 bases. The V and J ends lost 4 bases and 6 bases, in that order; junction bases with no gene match: 3. This CDR3 region has 12 residues. CDR1 SQVTM and CDR2 ANQGSEA come from the germline V gene. CDR3 DNA sequence: TGCAGCGTTGCGGCTAGCGGGGATACGCAGTATTTT. It specifies CSVAASGDTQYF.

A few counts support this clonotype. This chain connects TRBV14 to TRBJ2-3; 8 positions agree with TRBD2. This CDR3 contains 16 residues. Trimming removed 4 bases from V and 4 bases from J; junction bases left unmatched: 10. Per germline, CDR1 SGHDN and CDR2 FVKESK. This chain's CDR3 is CASSRIGTSIADTQYF. The CDR3, as DNA: TGTGCCAGCAGCCGCATTGGGACTAGTATTGCAGATACGCAGTATTTT.

This clonotype was recorded at least ten times. The rearrangement uses TRBV9 and TRBJ2-1; 9 bases match TRBD2. Per the germline V gene, CDR1 is SGDLS and CDR2 is YYNGEE. V lost 4 bases and J lost 7; bases outside the gene matches: 12. This CDR3 is built from 16 residues. In DNA form, the CDR3 reads TGTGCCAGCAGCCCCTCAGGAAAGAGCGGGAGGAATGAGCAGTTCTTC. This gives the protein CASSPSGKSGRNEQFF.

This clonotype showed up many times. The rearrangement joins TRBV20-1 to TRBJ2-3; D call uncertain. CDR1 DFQATT and CDR2 SNEGSKA come from the germline V gene (reference sequence). The CDR3 contains 16 residues. V was clipped by 1 base and J by 1 base, with 15 bases between them. The CDR3 nucleotides are TGCAGTGCTAGAGGTGTTGGGCCCGCCCGCACAGATACGCAGTATTTT. As protein: CSARGVGPARTDTQYF.

Only one count was recorded for this clonotype. The chain has TRBV29-1 and TRBJ2-3, with TRBD2 matching over 7 bases. V dropped 6 bases and J dropped 2; count of bases not matched to a gene: 5. This CDR3 spans 13 amino acids. Germline V gene sequence: CDR1 SQVTM, CDR2 ANQGSEA. CDR3 sequence (DNA): TGCAGCGTCTCCCGGGAGGCCACAGATACGCAGTATTTT. It codes for CSVSREATDTQYF.

Points on this clonotype: A much larger clonotype is one base distant, so this may be a read error. V usage is TRBV28 and J usage is TRBJ2-1; TRBD1 or TRBD2 may be the D gene (5 bases each). This CDR3 comprises 16 residues. Germline values: CDR1 MDHEN, CDR2 SYDVKM. The CDR3 spells CTSSFERDPGYNEQFF. DNA for the CDR3: TGTACCAGCAGTTTTGAAAGGGACCCGGGATACAATGAGCAGTTCTTC.

This chain joins TRBV18 and TRBJ2-7, with 9 bases that match TRBD2. The germline gives CDR1 KGHSH, CDR2 LQKENI. With V trimmed by 5 bases and J by 2 bases, 1 base remained unmatched. This CDR3 is built from 13 residues. CDR3 amino acids: CASSRLAAYEQYF. The CDR3 DNA reads TGTGCCAGCTCAAGACTAGCGGCCTACGAGCAGTACTTC.

The rearrangement uses TRBV4-1 and TRBJ2-1, with D perhaps TRBD2 (6 bases). Germline-derived CDR1 and CDR2 are MGHRA and YSYEKL. The CDR3 has 15 amino acids. V lost 3 bases to trimming and J lost 3 bases, with 12 bases between them. The CDR3 DNA sequence: TGCGCCAGCAGCCAGGAGGGAGATGTCTACAATGAGCAGTTCTTC. Protein: CASSQEGDVYNEQFF.

The rearrangement uses TRBV6-1 and TRBJ1-1; the D gene is possibly TRBD1 (6 bases). Germline CDR1 MNHNS, CDR2 SASEGT. The CDR3 covers 15 residues. V lost 5 bases and J 6 bases, leaving 19 bases between the germline ends. CDR3 in DNA: TGTGCCAGCAGTAGGGGGATGCGCGGGGGCGCTGAAGCTTTCTTT. It is translated as CASSRGMRGGAEAFF.